This T cell receptor beta chain was captured in a study of blood T cell repertoires in COVID-19. This table comes from immunoSEQ multiplex PCR, and its TCRdb copy is limited to in-frame clones, with some not included. Of fewer than 150,000 clones listed, about 90% are singletons. CDR1 and CDR2 from the germline V gene are SGHVS and FQNEAQ. The CDR3 extends over 14 amino acids. The J segment lost 6 bases and the V segment lost 6 bases, leaving 7 bases of the junction unmatched. The TCR sequence derives from a woman aged 45-65 years who had recovered from COVID-19. The J gene is TRBJ2-1, the V gene TRBV7-8; the match to TRBD1 covers 8 bases. Input material: peripheral blood. For the CDR3, the DNA is TGTGCCAGCAGTGGGCTCACAGGGGGCAATGAGCAGTTCTTC. It yields the protein CASSGLTGGNEQFF. The full variable domain, with the rest looked up from reference TRBV7-8 and TRBJ2-1, is GAGVSQSPRYKVAKRGQDVALRCDPISGHVSLFWYQQALGQGPEFLTYFQNEAQLDKSGLPSDRFFAERPEGSVSTLKIQRTQQEDSAVYLCASSGLTGGNEQFFGPGTRLTVL.